What follows are 20 T cell receptor beta chains derived from one specimen sequenced in a study of T cell changes during pregnancy in multiple sclerosis. Repertoires were generated with immunoSEQ multiplex PCR, while TCRdb's copy carries only in-frame clones and drops some. The top ten clones hold around 0.48% of a sample with 47,000 or so clones, approximately 95% of them seen once. Here the sequenced sample was CD4+ T cells from peripheral blood mononuclear cells, taken in the first trimester of pregnancy. The receptors derive from a female donor with multiple sclerosis, enrolled in a pregnancy study.

The V gene is TRBV6-1, the J gene TRBJ1-1, with D unclear. CDR1 is MNHNS, CDR2 SASEGT, per germline. The CDR3 sequence is 15 residues long. V was pared by 3 bases and J by 6 bases, with 17 bases between. The CDR3 sequence: CASSEAGGGVPEAFF. CDR3 coding DNA: TGTGCCAGCAGTGAGGCGGGAGGTGGTGTGCCTGAAGCTTTCTTT.

The chain employs TRBV9 and TRBJ2-3; 8 bases agree with TRBD1. Germline CDR1 SGDLS, CDR2 YYNGEE. The CDR3 is 14 amino acids. After removal of 4 bases from V and 6 bases from J, the junction contained 7 bases not matched to a gene. The CDR3 DNA reads as TGTGCCAGCAGCTCTCGACAGGGGTCCGATACGCAGTATTTT. Translation: CASSSRQGSDTQYF.

CDR3 protein: CAISGVILETQYF. In DNA form, the CDR3 reads TGTGCCATCAGTGGAGTCATATTAGAGACCCAGTACTTC. The chain employs TRBV10-3 and TRBJ2-5, with D uncertain. V was cut by 4 bases and J by 4 bases, with 10 bases left in between. CDR1 is ENHRY, CDR2 SYGVKD, per germline. The CDR3 has 13 amino acids.

The J gene is TRBJ2-1, the V gene TRBV27, with a tentative D call TRBD1 (6 bases). Per germline, CDR1 MNHEY and CDR2 SMNVEV (reference sequence). The CDR3 spans 18 residues. With 0 bases removed from V and 8 bases from J, the gap between germline ends came to 23 bases. In nucleotides, the CDR3 is TGTGCCAGCAGTTTATCGATTATAGGGGGTGGGCCCTCCCATGAGCAGTTCTTC. It encodes CASSLSIIGGGPSHEQFF.

This sequence joins TRBV19 and TRBJ1-1; 11 bases are shared with TRBD1. The length of the CDR3 is 15 residues. Trimming at V came to 3 bases and at J to 5 bases, leaving 5 bases not matched to a gene. CDR1 is LNHDA, CDR2 SQIVND, per germline (reference sequence). The CDR3, as DNA: TGTGCCAGTAGTATTTCGGACAGGGGGCGGACTGAAGCTTTCTTT. Protein product: CASSISDRGRTEAFF.

V gene TRBV4-1 combines with J gene TRBJ1-4, with D tentatively TRBD1 (5 bases). V lost 0 bases, J lost 8 bases, and 10 bases lay in between. Germline CDR1 and CDR2: MGHRA and YSYEKL. This CDR3 contains 14 residues. CDR3 in amino acids: CASSQDPKGEKLFF. The CDR3 nucleotides are TGCGCCAGCAGCCAAGATCCGAAGGGGGAAAAACTGTTTTTT.

The chain uses TRBV28 and TRBJ2-3, with D possibly TRBD1 on 6 matching bases. This CDR3 comprises 14 residues. Deletions cut 6 bases from V and 6 bases from J, with 16 bases between. The germline V gene encodes CDR1 MDHEN and CDR2 SYDVKM. CDR3: CASSKYRVSDTQYF. The CDR3, as DNA: TGTGCCAGCAGCAAATACAGGGTGTCGGATACGCAGTATTTT.

CDR3 sequence reads: CASSLATGGPLGYTF. For the CDR3, the DNA is TGTGCCAGCAGCTTAGCGACAGGGGGTCCCTTGGGCTACACCTTC. The rearrangement links TRBV7-8 to TRBJ1-2, with 9 bases fitting TRBD1. The CDR3 has 15 residues. The V and J ends lost 0 bases and 8 bases, in that order; junction bases with no gene match: 7. Germline-derived CDR1 and CDR2 are SGHVS and FQNEAQ.

V and J are TRBV5-1 and TRBJ2-1; 15 bases are shared with TRBD2. In germline, CDR1 is SGHRS, CDR2 YFSETQ. V lost 4 bases, J lost 7 bases, and 9 bases stayed unmatched. CDR3 size: 17 residues. The chain's CDR3 is CASSPGLAGGPGNEQFF. The CDR3 nucleotides are TGCGCCAGCAGCCCCGGACTAGCGGGGGGGCCAGGTAATGAGCAGTTCTTC.

J is TRBJ2-5 and V is TRBV14, with a tentative D call TRBD1 (5 bases). Germline loops: CDR1 SGHDN, CDR2 FVKESK. CDR3 length: 13 residues. V lost 4 bases, J lost 3 bases, and 9 bases lay in between. The CDR3 sequence: CASSRQNEETQYF. The CDR3 DNA sequence: TGTGCCAGCAGCCGACAGAACGAAGAGACCCAGTACTTC. The full variable domain, its missing parts supplied by reference TRBV14 and TRBJ2-5, is EAGVTQFPSHSVIEKGQTVTLRCDPISGHDNLYWYRRVMGKEIKFLLHFVKESKQDESGMPNNRFLAERTGGTYSTLKVQPAELEDSGVYFCASSRQNEETQYFGPGTRLLVL.

The V gene is TRBV2, the J gene TRBJ2-2; TRBD2 aligns across 15 bases. The V and J ends lost 5 bases and 2 bases, in that order; junction bases with no gene match: 6. The germline V gene encodes CDR1 SNHLY and CDR2 FYNNEI. The CDR3 runs 18 residues. The DNA for the CDR3 is TGTGCCAGCAGTCGAGGACTAGCGGGGGGGGTAAACACCGGGGAGCTGTTTTTT. Translation gives CASSRGLAGGVNTGELFF.

V usage is TRBV7-2 and J usage is TRBJ2-5, with 12 bases identical to TRBD2. Germline V lookup: CDR1 SGHTA, CDR2 FQGNSA. The CDR3 is 16 residues long. V lost 5 bases and J lost 6; bases outside the gene matches: 10. CDR3 coding DNA: TGTGCCAGCAGCACTCTAGCGGGGGGGTTTGTTAAGACCCAGTACTTC. This codes for CASSTLAGGFVKTQYF.

V gene TRBV7-9 combines with J gene TRBJ1-1, with D unresolved. V gave up 1 base and J gave up 0 bases, with 6 bases separating them. In germline, CDR1 is SEHNR, CDR2 FQNEAQ (reference sequence). The CDR3 loop spans 14 amino acids. For the CDR3, the DNA is TGTGCCAGCAGCTTAGAGGAGCTGAACACTGAAGCTTTCTTT. Translation: CASSLEELNTEAFF.

This rearrangement joins TRBV18 to TRBJ1-2; D remains unclear. The V gene lost 6 bases and the J gene lost 3 bases, with 11 bases spanning the gap. The germline CDR1 and CDR2 sequences are KGHSH and LQKENI. The CDR3 consists of 13 residues. DNA for the CDR3: TGTGCCAGCTCCACGACACCTGACTATGGCTACACCTTC. Its protein product is CASSTTPDYGYTF.

CDR3: CASSLSPSGVINSYEQYF. CDR3 coding DNA: TGTGCCAGCAGCTTAAGTCCTAGCGGAGTAATAAACTCCTACGAGCAGTACTTC. V and J are TRBV7-9 and TRBJ2-7; 7 bases align to TRBD2. The CDR3 loop spans 18 amino acids. Looked up from germline, CDR1 is SEHNR and CDR2 is FQNEAQ (reference sequence). V lost 2 bases to trimming and J lost 0 bases; unmatched junction nucleotides: 13. Full variable domain (outside the CDR3, taken from reference TRBV7-9 and TRBJ2-7): DTGVSQNPRHKITKRGQNVTFRCDPISEHNRLYWYRQTLGQGPEFLTYFQNEAQLEKSRLLSDRFSAERPKGSFSTLEIQRTEQGDSAMYLCASSLSPSGVINSYEQYFGPGTRLTVT.

J is TRBJ2-2 and V is TRBV5-1; TRBD2 might be the D (7 bases). V gave up 9 bases and J gave up 2 bases, with 14 bases separating them. CDR1 and CDR2 (germline): SGHRS, YFSETQ. The CDR3 covers 14 residues. CDR3 sequence: CATTGGLNTGELFF. For the CDR3, the DNA is TGCGCCACTACGGGGGGCTTAAACACCGGGGAGCTGTTTTTT.

The chain joins TRBV6-1 to TRBJ2-7; 9 bases are a match to TRBD2. The CDR3 is 14 amino acids. CDR1 MNHNS and CDR2 SASEGT come from the germline V gene. The trim removed 7 bases at V and 2 bases at J, leaving 6 bases unmatched. The CDR3 nucleotides are TGTGCCAGCAAAGTGACTAGCGGAACCTACGAGCAGTACTTC. Its protein is CASKVTSGTYEQYF.

The chain uses TRBV7-9 and TRBJ1-4, with a possible D match to TRBD1 (5 bases). This CDR3 comprises 14 residues. Per the germline V gene, CDR1 is SEHNR and CDR2 is FQNEAQ (reference sequence). V lost 5 bases and J lost 5, with 12 bases in between. Written as DNA, the CDR3 is TGTGCCAGCAGCCGAACAGGAACGAATGAAAAACTGTTTTTT. Translated: CASSRTGTNEKLFF.

The chain recombines TRBV7-3 with TRBJ2-5, with D perhaps matching TRBD2 (5 bases). The CDR3 runs to 13 residues. Deletions cut 1 base from V and 4 bases from J, with 7 bases between. CDR1 and CDR2 from the germline V gene are SGHTA and FQGTGA. CDR3 in amino acids: CASSLSAGETQYF. CDR3 bases: TGTGCCAGCAGCTTAAGCGCGGGAGAGACCCAGTACTTC.

The J gene is TRBJ2-5, the V gene TRBV4-1, with D possibly matching TRBD2 (5 bases). Germline V gene lookup returns CDR1 MGHRA and CDR2 YSYEKL. Trimming shortened V by 0 bases and J by 9 bases, and 11 bases separated the two germline ends. The CDR3 sequence is 13 residues long. The CDR3, as DNA: TGCGCCAGCAGCCAAGATCCGGACTTTGCCCAGTACTTC. Amino acid sequence: CASSQDPDFAQYF.